The entry below describes one T cell receptor beta chain. This clonotype was counted at least ten times. Its antigen specificity is not known. No much larger clonotype is one base removed from it; base qualities were not supplied. Ophthalmopathy patients were characterized by moderately to severely active disease, a Clinical Activity Score of at least 3, a NOSPECS grade of at least 4, and a disease duration under 3 months. Anyone with other autoimmune diseases, uncontrolled infections, pregnancy or lactation was excluded from the study. Clinical symptoms, serum thyroxine, TRAb, thyroid ultrasound and orbital computed tomography were used for diagnosis. Using Ficoll-Paque density gradient centrifugation, PBMCs were isolated from 9.5 to 10 ml of fresh peripheral blood. Total RNA was extracted using Trizol reagent, and RNA quality was checked on an Agilent 2100 Bioanalyzer. V is shortened by 4 bases, J by 5 bases, and the region joining them spans 13 bases. CDR1 and CDR2 (KGHDR, SFDVKD) derive from the germline V gene. From the cysteine up to the phenylalanine, the CDR3 has a length of 14 residues. Just the 42-base CDR3 DNA is kept, in frame starting at base 1.

The data originate from a study of Graves' ophthalmopathy and Graves' hyperthyroidism (dated by TCRdb to between 2018 and 2020). As for the study more broadly: Peripheral blood was collected at initial diagnosis, prior to any treatment. The study used signatures of the TCR beta repertoire to tell Graves' ophthalmopathy apart from Graves' hyperthyroidism and to predict which patients would progress to ophthalmopathy. In total, around 130 blood samples were TCR-sequenced: fewer than 50 ophthalmopathy, roughly 80 hyperthyroidism and some 17 hyperthyroidism-to-ophthalmopathy patients. To explore V-J signatures distinguishing ophthalmopathy from hyperthyroidism, a discovery set of approximately 100 patients (more than 40 ophthalmopathy, 57 stable hyperthyroidism) was enrolled. For independent validation, a separate cohort was made up of some 18 hyperthyroidism patients plus 17 patients who later progressed from hyperthyroidism to ophthalmopathy. In roughly six hyperthyroidism patients, the T-cell repertoires found in thyroid tissue were compared with those found in blood. Following sample collection, hyperthyroidism patients were given methimazole at a starting dose of 30 mg daily, and ophthalmopathy patients were given high-dose intravenous methylprednisolone. The 100 discovery patients were randomly split 7:3 into training and test sets.

For repertoire sequencing, the TCR beta CDR3 regions were amplified from RNA transcripts. The first round was an RT-PCR using HTBI primers with the Qiagen OneStep RT-PCR kit, and this first round was followed by a second-round multiplex PCR, then size selection and purification. The libraries underwent paired-end sequencing with 100 bp reads on an Illumina HiSeq2000. The authors' pipeline ran thus. SOAPnuke was used to process the reads, removing any read that contained adapters or uncalled bases, had a mean Phred below 15, or lacked an exact match to the constant primer or identifier. High-quality paired reads were merged with COPE v1.2.5. Unique nucleotide sequences were defined as clonotypes and aligned to IMGT TRB V, D and J references using MiTCR v1.1. Analysis was restricted to V-J combinations with a frequency above 0.0001, which covered 99.2% of repertoires. For each V-J combination, a TCR clonal expansion and chaos score was defined as F50 clonal expansion divided by the chaos observed in the TCRdist matrix. Welch's t-statistics and random forest were used to reduce the features to around 13 V-J combinations, which were then used as input to a naive Bayes classifier. The similarity between thyroid and blood repertoires was quantified using the Morisita-Horn index. The public sequencing data were trimmed at Q25 with fastp and processed into clonotypes with MiXCR by TCRdb, which kept only in-frame beta chains. Every entry covers one CDR3 protein and lists the most common genes and DNA from its rows. TCRdb's processing, not the authors', yielded these V and J calls. A total of under 200,000 distinct CDR3 sequences appear in this sample, over 35% of them only once. Less than 6% of the sample is taken by the ten largest.

General study outcomes and caveats: Sample size was not predetermined statistically, and investigators were not blinded to group allocation. Ophthalmopathy was separated from stable hyperthyroidism by the 13-signature model with roughly 87% sensitivity and around 81% specificity in cross-validation and with 80%/75% in the test set. Among expanded thyroid clonotypes with frequency above 0.001, most also showed up in blood, which suggests that blood repertoires may reflect the thyroid immune response. In validation, the model predicted ophthalmopathy progression with about 64% sensitivity and about 73% specificity; more than ten predicted patients were CT-confirmed with GO in a median of roughly 6.8 months.

The sequenced material came from peripheral blood. The sequence is built from TRBV24-1 and TRBJ2-5; TRBD1 might be the D gene, on 5 matching bases. The TCR comes from a woman aged 40 to 49 with Graves' ophthalmopathy. Donor details come from another sample of the same person, matched by shared clones. The nucleotide sequence reads as follows: TGTGCCACCAGTGAGCCAGGGTTATGGGAGACCCAGTACTTC. It codes for CATSEPGLWETQYF.